Below are 22 T cell receptor beta chains sequenced from a single sample in a study of follicular helper T cells after annual influenza vaccination. Profiling relied on immunoSEQ multiplex PCR, and the TCRdb table lists in-frame clones only, not all of them. The data contain just over 7,000 clones, 80% to 85% of them seen just once; the ten biggest clones take up 1.5% to 2%. Time point in this sample: 2015-2016 season, 7 days after influenza vaccination. The sequencing used CXCR5+ CD38- circulating T follicular helper cells from blood, collected 7 days after influenza vaccination. The subset here: circulating Tfh, non-naive CD4+CXCR5+PD-1+ (ICOS+CD38+ or ICOS-CD38-). Receptors originate from an adult who received the influenza vaccine.

J is TRBJ1-2 and V is TRBV28, with 9 bases aligning to TRBD1. In germline, CDR1 is MDHEN, CDR2 SYDVKM. V shed 8 bases and J 4 bases; nucleotides not matched to a gene: 8. The CDR3 is 14 residues long. CDR3: CASLPGQGRYGYTF. CDR3 nucleotides: TGTGCCAGCCTCCCGGGACAGGGCCGCTATGGCTACACCTTC.

The chain uses TRBV6-1 and TRBJ2-5; 7 positions agree with TRBD1. The CDR3 extends over 13 amino acids. V lost 5 bases and J lost 2; bases outside the gene matches: 2. Looked up from germline, CDR1 is MNHNS and CDR2 is SASEGT. This CDR3 reads CASSRQGQETQYF. The CDR3 nucleotides are TGTGCCAGCAGTAGACAGGGTCAAGAGACCCAGTACTTC.

This clone came up once. The chain carries TRBV6-5 and TRBJ2-1; possible D gene TRBD1, 6 bases. Looked up from germline, CDR1 is MNHEY and CDR2 is SVGAGI. The CDR3 totals 14 residues. Trimming stripped 6 bases from V and 7 bases from J, with 16 bases between. This CDR3 is CASRSTGRANEQFF. The CDR3 DNA reads TGTGCCAGCAGGTCGACAGGCCGAGCGAATGAGCAGTTCTTC.

J is TRBJ1-4 and V is TRBV28, with a tentative D call TRBD1 (5 bases). Germline CDR1 reads MDHEN; CDR2 reads SYDVKM. The CDR3 runs 15 residues. Trimming pared 3 bases from V and 3 bases from J, leaving 11 bases between. The CDR3 bases are TGTGCCAGCAGTTTGGTTCGGGGGGCTAATGAAAAACTGTTTTTT. Translation gives CASSLVRGANEKLFF.

This clone was detected only once. The gene calls are TRBV7-8 and TRBJ2-2; D is uncertain. This CDR3 has 11 amino acids. Trimming cost V 8 bases and J 6 bases, with 7 bases left between them. The germline V gene has CDR1 SGHVS and CDR2 FQNEAQ. The CDR3 loop reads CASVSSGELFF. CDR3 nucleotide sequence: TGTGCCAGCGTCAGTTCCGGGGAGCTGTTTTTT.

The DNA of the CDR3 is TGTGCCAGCAGCCGCTACGTGGGGACAGGAGATCTAGCCAAAAACATTCAGTACTTC. Translated, it gives CASSRYVGTGDLAKNIQYF. The rearrangement joins TRBV11-2 to TRBJ2-4, with TRBD1 identical over 8 bases. The CDR3 sequence is 19 residues long. Unmatched junction bases numbered 15, after V lost 5 bases and J lost 0 bases. Germline V CDR1 and CDR2: SGHAT, FQNNGV. Drawing the rest from reference TRBV11-2 and TRBJ2-4, the complete variable domain is EAGVAQSPRYKIIEKRQSVAFWCNPISGHATLYWYQQILGQGPKLLIQFQNNGVVDDSQLPKDRFSAERLKGVDSTLKIQPAKLEDSAVYLCASSRYVGTGDLAKNIQYFGAGTRLSVL.

The gene calls are TRBV5-1 and TRBJ1-2; D possibly corresponds to TRBD1 (5 bases). The CDR3 totals 16 residues. Germline V gene data show CDR1 as SGHRS and CDR2 as YFSETQ. V lost 4 bases, J lost 7 bases, and 23 bases lay in between. The DNA of the CDR3 is TGCGCCAGCAGCCCGGGGCATATAGGGGAGTACTTTGGCTACACCTTC. Translating it yields CASSPGHIGEYFGYTF.

A single count supports this clone. The chain employs TRBV30 and TRBJ2-1, with D unclear. CDR3 length equals 11 residues. Germline-derived CDR1 and CDR2 are GTSNPN and SVGIG (reference sequence). V was trimmed by 0 bases and J by 10 bases, leaving 7 bases between them. The CDR3 protein is CAWSVQREQFF. CDR3 DNA: TGTGCCTGGAGTGTACAACGGGAGCAGTTCTTC.

This clone has just a few counts. The chain uses TRBV29-1 and TRBJ2-1, with D possibly being TRBD2 (6 bases). The CDR3 consists of 14 residues. V lost 5 bases and J 1 base, leaving 12 bases between the germline ends. Germline lookup yields CDR1 SQVTM and CDR2 ANQGSEA. The CDR3, as DNA: TGCAGCGTTCAAGCGGGTATGTCCTACAATGAGCAGTTCTTC. It yields the protein CSVQAGMSYNEQFF.

CDR3 residues: CASSRQREGEQYF. The CDR3 DNA is TGTGCCAGTAGTCGCCAACGGGAGGGCGAGCAGTACTTC. The chain employs TRBV19 and TRBJ2-7, with 8 bases aligning to TRBD2. Germline assignment: CDR1 LNHDA and CDR2 SQIVND (reference sequence). The V and J ends lost 5 bases and 6 bases, in that order; junction bases with no gene match: 6. The CDR3 loop spans 13 amino acids.

V is TRBV2 and J is TRBJ2-3; TRBD2 aligns across 8 bases. Germline CDR1 SNHLY, CDR2 FYNNEI. The CDR3 loop spans 15 amino acids. Trimming removed 5 bases from V and 2 bases from J; junction bases left unmatched: 6. The CDR3 coding sequence is TGTGCCAGCAGTCTGCAACTAGCGGCCACAGATACGCAGTATTTT. Residues: CASSLQLAATDTQYF.

This rearrangement joins TRBV5-5 to TRBJ2-5; maybe TRBD1 (6 bases). CDR3 length: 16 residues. CDR1 and CDR2 (germline): SGHKS, YYEKEE (reference sequence). Trimming took 4 bases from V and 4 from J, leaving 20 bases between them. For the CDR3, the DNA is TGTGCCAGCAGCCTGGGGGCCCAGGGGCGTAGAGAGACCCAGTACTTC. Residues: CASSLGAQGRRETQYF.

This clone has more than one count but fewer than ten. The chain employs TRBV7-2 and TRBJ1-1; the D is unclear. Trimming pared 5 bases from V and 3 bases from J, leaving 4 bases between. Germline values: CDR1 SGHTA, CDR2 FQGNSA. This CDR3 is built from 11 residues. CDR3 amino acids: CASSQDTEAFF. In DNA form, the CDR3 reads TGTGCCAGCAGCCAGGACACTGAAGCTTTCTTT.

This clone was recorded a few times. The genes are TRBV7-2 and TRBJ1-5, with no clear D. The CDR3 runs 12 residues. The germline gives CDR1 SGHTA, CDR2 FQGNSA. Trimming stripped 1 base from V and 11 bases from J, with 9 bases between. Here the CDR3 reads CASSLDYSAQHF. The CDR3 nucleotides are TGTGCCAGCAGCTTAGATTACTCGGCCCAGCATTTT.

The chain carries TRBV30 and TRBJ1-5, with D possibly TRBD1 on 5 matching bases. CDR3 size: 12 residues. In germline, CDR1 is GTSNPN, CDR2 SVGIG (reference sequence). V lost 3 bases and J lost 4, with 7 bases in between. DNA for the CDR3: TGTGCCTGGAGCGGGGGAAATCAGCCCCAGCATTTT. Amino acids: CAWSGGNQPQHF.

This rearrangement joins TRBV6-1 to TRBJ1-1, with D unclear. The CDR3 sequence is 15 residues long. Germline CDR1 is MNHNS and CDR2 is SASEGT. V shed 4 bases and J shed 2 bases, with 14 bases lying between them. In nucleotides, the CDR3 is TGTGCCAGCAGTGGATCGTGGAGTGGAAACACTGAAGCTTTCTTT. Its translation is CASSGSWSGNTEAFF.

The gene calls are TRBV7-9 and TRBJ1-3; D possibly corresponds to TRBD1 (5 bases). V was shortened by 2 bases and J by 5 bases, with 19 bases between the two germline ends. Germline loops: CDR1 SEHNR, CDR2 FQNEAQ (reference sequence). CDR3 length: 17 amino acids. The CDR3 sequence is CASSLTMGHSPRNTIYF. CDR3 sequence (DNA): TGTGCCAGCAGCTTAACGATGGGGCATTCTCCGCGAAACACCATATATTTT.

V is TRBV7-8 and J is TRBJ1-5; D is perhaps TRBD1 (5 bases). Trimming cost V 3 bases and J 1 base, with 7 bases left between them. This CDR3 region has 14 residues. Germline-derived CDR1 and CDR2 are SGHVS and FQNEAQ. The CDR3 nucleotides read TGTGCCAGCAGCTTTGGACAAAGCAATCAGCCCCAGCATTTT. It encodes CASSFGQSNQPQHF.

The chain has TRBV29-1 and TRBJ2-1; D unresolved. Germline V gene lookup returns CDR1 SQVTM and CDR2 ANQGSEA. This CDR3 has 13 amino acids. The ends were cut back, 4 bases at V and 2 bases at J, with 9 bases in the middle. CDR3 amino acids: CSVANIAYNEQFF. The DNA for the CDR3 is TGCAGCGTTGCCAATATCGCCTACAATGAGCAGTTCTTC.

This clone was seen a few times. This chain uses TRBV2 with TRBJ1-2; D is perhaps TRBD1 (6 bases). Trimming left V 8 bases short and J 2 bases short, with 12 bases between. CDR1 is SNHLY, CDR2 FYNNEI, per germline. The CDR3 contains 13 residues. This CDR3 reads CASSTDRNYGYTF. CDR3 sequence (DNA): TGTGCCAGCTCTACCGACAGGAACTATGGCTACACCTTC.

The chain carries TRBV2 and TRBJ2-4, with TRBD1 matching 7 bases. This CDR3 has 13 residues. Trimming cost V 6 bases and J 6 bases; bases outside gene matches: 5. Germline assignment: CDR1 SNHLY and CDR2 FYNNEI. CDR3 in amino acids: CASRSSGGNIQYF. As DNA, the CDR3 is TGTGCCAGCAGGTCATCAGGGGGAAACATTCAGTACTTC. Drawing the rest from reference TRBV2 and TRBJ2-4, the complete variable domain is EPEVTQTPSHQVTQMGQEVILRCVPISNHLYFYWYRQILGQKVEFLVSFYNNEISEKSEIFDDQFSVERPDGSNFTLKIRSTKLEDSAMYFCASRSSGGNIQYFGAGTRLSVL.

The CDR3 reads CASSALLGKNYGYTF. The CDR3 DNA reads as TGTGCCAGCAGTGCCCTTCTTGGAAAAAACTATGGCTACACCTTC. The chain combines TRBV27 with TRBJ1-2; D is ambiguous. The CDR3 runs to 15 residues. CDR1 and CDR2 (germline): MNHEY, SMNVEV (reference sequence). V lost 5 bases to trimming and J lost 2 bases, with 15 bases between them.